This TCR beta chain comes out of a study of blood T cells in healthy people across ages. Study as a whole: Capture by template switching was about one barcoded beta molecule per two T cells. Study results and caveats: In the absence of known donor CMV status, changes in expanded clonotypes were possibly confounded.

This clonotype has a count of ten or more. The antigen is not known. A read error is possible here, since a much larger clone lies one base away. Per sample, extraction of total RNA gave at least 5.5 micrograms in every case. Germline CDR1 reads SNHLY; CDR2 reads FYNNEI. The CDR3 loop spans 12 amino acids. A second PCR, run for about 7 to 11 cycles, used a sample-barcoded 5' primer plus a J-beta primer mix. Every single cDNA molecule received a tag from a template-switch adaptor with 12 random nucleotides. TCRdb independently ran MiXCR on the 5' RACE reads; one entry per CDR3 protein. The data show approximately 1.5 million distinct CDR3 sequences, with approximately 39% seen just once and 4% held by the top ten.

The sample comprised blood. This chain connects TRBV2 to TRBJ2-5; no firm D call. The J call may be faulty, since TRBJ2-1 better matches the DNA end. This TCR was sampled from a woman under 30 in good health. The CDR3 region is CASSDLQETQFF. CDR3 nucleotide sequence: TGTGCCAGCAGTGACCTCCAAGAGACCCAGTTCTTC.